The clone carrying this TCR beta chain was observed once. The same CDR3 can be traced to other DNA sequences in this sample. Replicate PCRs from sorted subsets contained roughly 200 ng DNA, which is 29,000 or so T cell genomes. Sequencing used immunoSEQ multiplex PCR; TCRdb keeps in-frame clones, though not all of them. The sample lists around 2,100,000 clones, roughly 95% occurring once. V was clipped by 0 bases and J by 1 base, with 5 bases between them. The CDR3 is 13 residues long. Looked up from germline, CDR1 is SGHKS and CDR2 is YYEKEE (reference sequence). These data are taken from a study of shared clonotypes between healthy human individuals. CD45RO-negative CD8 cells positively selected for CCR7 made up the naive population, which excluded terminally differentiated effector memory CD45RA+ cells.

This TCR derives from a man younger than 35 in good health. The sample comprised naive CD8+ T cells sorted from blood. The chain combines TRBV5-5 with TRBJ2-7; D is uncertain. The DNA of the CDR3 is TGTGCCAGCAGCTTGGACATTTCCTACGAGCAGTACTTC. It specifies CASSLDISYEQYF.